This T cell receptor beta chain is drawn from a study of blood T cell repertoires in COVID-19. Study at large: Italy, Spain and the United States were the sources of the convalescent and acute COVID-19 samples. PBMCs, B-cell-depleted T cells, or T cells were the source of the cDNA or gDNA that made up the material.

Trimming stripped 1 base from V and 5 bases from J, with 9 bases between. Germline V CDR1 and CDR2: LNHNV, YYDKDF (reference sequence). The CDR3 is made up of 14 amino acids. Only in-frame clones appear in the TCRdb table, and some are missing; sequencing was by immunoSEQ multiplex PCR. This sample has approximately 130,000 clones, with around 83% found just once. Clinical histories supplied by participants themselves formed the basis of cohort assignment. Recovered status in Cohort 3 required two negative PCRs, clearance, or symptom resolution. The chain has TRBV15 and TRBJ1-3; D call uncertain. This clonotype originated in a man under 40 who had recovered from COVID-19. The sequencing input was PBMCs or T cells enriched from blood (not recorded which). CDR3 nucleotides: TGTGCCACCAGCAGAGTACGGGAAAGAAACACCATATATTTT. Residues: CATSRVRERNTIYF.